This T cell receptor (beta chain) was captured by sequencing in a study of response to subunit inactivated influenza vaccine. Study-level findings and limits: There was a suggestion from the authors that each seasonal influenza vaccination recruits few new T cells.

TCRdb itself ran the RT-PCR reads through MiXCR, one entry per CDR3 protein. The sample has around 570,000 distinct CDR3 sequences; less than 8% are singletons. Worth noting for this clonotype: Its antigen remains unknown.

This CDR3 comprises 15 residues. CDR1 is MNHEY, CDR2 SVGAGI, per germline. The V and J ends lost 0 bases and 3 bases respectively, with 8 bases between them. The sequencing here drew on PBMCs from blood, taken less than 30 months after vaccination. The TCR comes from a man aged 50 to 75 who received an inactivated influenza vaccine. V is TRBV6-5 and J is TRBJ1-4; D might be TRBD1 (5 bases). The CDR3 loop reads CASSYSQAANEKLFF. Written as DNA, the CDR3 is TGTGCCAGCAGTTACTCACAGGCAGCTAATGAAAAACTGTTTTTT.